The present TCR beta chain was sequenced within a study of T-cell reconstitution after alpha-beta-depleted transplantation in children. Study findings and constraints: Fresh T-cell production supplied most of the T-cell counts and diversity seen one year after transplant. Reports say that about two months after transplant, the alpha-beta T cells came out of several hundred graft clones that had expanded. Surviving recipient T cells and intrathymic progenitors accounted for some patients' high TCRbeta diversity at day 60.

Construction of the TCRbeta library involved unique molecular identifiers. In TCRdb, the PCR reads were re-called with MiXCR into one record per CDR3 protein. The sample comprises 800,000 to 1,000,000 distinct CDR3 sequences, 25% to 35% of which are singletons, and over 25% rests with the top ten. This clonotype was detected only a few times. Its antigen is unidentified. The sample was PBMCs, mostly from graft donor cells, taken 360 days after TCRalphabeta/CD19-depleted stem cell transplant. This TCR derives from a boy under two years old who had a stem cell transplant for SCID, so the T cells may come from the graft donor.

The CDR3 loop reads CASSWTGQSYEQYF. CDR3 DNA: TGTGCCAGCAGCTGGACAGGTCAGTCCTACGAGCAGTACTTC. The chain employs TRBV7-9 and TRBJ2-7; 7 bases agree with TRBD1. CDR1 is SEHNR and CDR2 is FQNEAQ in the germline V gene (reference sequence). The CDR3 covers 14 residues. V dropped 4 bases and J dropped 1; count of bases not matched to a gene: 4.